Below are 18 T cell receptor beta chains sequenced from a single sample in a study of neurological immune-mediated disorders. TCRdb re-analysed the 5' RACE reads in MiXCR, keeping a single row per CDR3 protein. The sample holds 66,000 or so distinct CDR3 sequences, less than 5.5% seen once. Source material: PBMCs. The source is a woman aged 25 to 39 with multiple sclerosis.

The sample holds many counts of this clonotype. V and J are TRBV2 and TRBJ2-1, with D uncertain. The germline V gene has CDR1 SNHLY and CDR2 FYNNEI. CDR3 size: 15 residues. V lost 2 bases and J 5 bases, leaving 13 bases between the germline ends. The CDR3: CASSERRPADNEQFF. The CDR3 region has the DNA TGTGCCAGCAGTGAACGCAGGCCGGCCGACAATGAGCAGTTCTTC.

This clonotype came up many times. The chain links TRBV20-1 to TRBJ2-7; D call uncertain. Germline V CDR1 and CDR2: DFQATT, SNEGSKA (reference sequence). The CDR3 covers 13 residues. The germline V and J ends were trimmed by 2 bases and 7 bases, with 15 bases remaining between them. CDR3 loop: CSARPSDNREQYF. In DNA form, the CDR3 reads TGCAGTGCTAGACCCTCAGATAATAGGGAGCAGTACTTC.

To note about this clonotype: The junction shows a germline mismatch at one end, possibly a read error. The chain couples TRBV28 to TRBJ2-2; TRBD2 aligns across 13 bases. Germline loops: CDR1 MDHEN, CDR2 SYDVKM. This CDR3 comprises 19 residues. The DNA of the CDR3 is TGTGCCAGCAGTTACGCTGAGACTAGCGGGGGGACGAACACCAGGGAGCTGTTTTTT. As protein: CASSYAETSGGTNTRELFF.

This clonotype was seen ten or more times. The chain has TRBV20-1 and TRBJ1-2, with no clear D. This CDR3 comprises 12 residues. The ends were cut back, 5 bases at V and 2 bases at J, with 9 bases in the middle. CDR1 DFQATT and CDR2 SNEGSKA come from the germline V gene (reference sequence). The CDR3, as DNA: TGCAGTGCTGCTCAAACGAACTATGGCTACACCTTC. Translated, it gives CSAAQTNYGYTF.

Many counts were recorded for this clonotype. This chain links TRBV20-1 with TRBJ1-6, with D hard to call. Germline V gene lookup returns CDR1 DFQATT and CDR2 SNEGSKA (reference sequence). CDR3 length: 16 residues. V lost 2 bases and J lost 0, with 11 bases in between. CDR3: CSARKGRSSYNSPLHF. In DNA, the CDR3 is TGCAGTGCTAGAAAAGGACGGAGCTCCTATAATTCACCCCTCCACTTT.

At least ten counts were recorded for this clonotype. This rearrangement joins TRBV20-1 to TRBJ2-3; no definite D call. Trimming left V 5 bases short and J 12 bases short, with 12 bases between. Per germline, CDR1 DFQATT and CDR2 SNEGSKA (reference sequence). This CDR3 is built from 10 residues. CDR3 DNA sequence: TGCAGTGCTGGGCGGTCAATTCAGTATTTT. This translates into CSAGRSIQYF.

Many counts were recorded for this clonotype. V gene TRBV5-1 combines with J gene TRBJ1-4; 7 bases line up with TRBD1. The CDR3 loop spans 16 amino acids. After removal of 0 bases from V and 5 bases from J, the junction contained 7 bases not matched to a gene. Germline V gene data show CDR1 as SGHRS and CDR2 as YFSETQ. DNA for the CDR3: TGCGCCAGCAGCTTGGATACAGGGGTACGCAATGAAAAACTGTTTTTT. It codes for CASSLDTGVRNEKLFF.

The V and J genes are TRBV2 and TRBJ2-3, with 7 positions matching TRBD1. Germline-derived CDR1 and CDR2 are SNHLY and FYNNEI. This CDR3 is built from 14 residues. V lost 4 bases and J lost 1; bases outside the gene matches: 2. The CDR3 DNA reads as TGTGCCAGCAGTGGACAGGGCCGCACAGATACGCAGTATTTT. It translates to CASSGQGRTDTQYF.

This clonotype was detected ten times or more. A read error may be the cause here, since a much bigger clone is one base away. The chain carries TRBV7-9 and TRBJ2-2, with TRBD2 identical over 8 bases. The germline gives CDR1 SEHNR, CDR2 FQNEAQ (reference sequence). V lost 5 bases, J lost 6 bases, and 11 bases stayed unmatched. The CDR3 is 16 residues long. CDR3 sequence (DNA): TGTGCCAGCAGCGCAGACGGCGGGAGGACTTCCGGGGAGCTGTTTTTT. This sequence encodes CASSADGGRTSGELFF. The complete variable domain, with remaining parts taken from reference TRBV7-9 and TRBJ2-2, reads DTGVSQNPRHKITKRGQNVTFRCDPISEHNRLYWYRQTLGQGPEFLTYFQNEAQLEKSRLLSDRFSAERPKGSFSTLEIQRTEQGDSAMYLCASSADGGRTSGELFFGEGSRLTVL.

This clonotype was observed at least ten times. This rearrangement joins TRBV6-5 to TRBJ2-5, with a tentative D call TRBD1 (6 bases). Germline CDR1 reads MNHEY; CDR2 reads SVGAGI. The CDR3 covers 13 residues. The germline V and J ends were trimmed by 5 bases and 4 bases, with 11 bases remaining between them. Here the CDR3 DNA reads TGTGCCAGCAGTCCAGACAGGAGAGAGACCCAGTACTTC. It yields the protein CASSPDRRETQYF.

The table lists this clonotype with many counts. V and J are TRBV20-1 and TRBJ2-4, with TRBD1 identical over 8 bases. After removal of 0 bases from V and 7 bases from J, the junction contained 5 bases not matched to a gene. Per germline, CDR1 DFQATT and CDR2 SNEGSKA (reference sequence). This CDR3 comprises 14 residues. CDR3 sequence (DNA): TGCAGTGCTAGAGATCCCAACAGGGGGAACATTCAGTACTTC. This sequence encodes CSARDPNRGNIQYF.

This clonotype has just a few counts. The chain carries TRBV5-6 and TRBJ1-4; no reliable D call. V lost 4 bases to trimming and J lost 10 bases, with 11 bases between them. The germline CDR1 and CDR2 sequences are SGHDT and YYEEEE. CDR3 length: 12 amino acids. The CDR3 spells CASSEGGRKLFF. For the CDR3, the DNA is TGTGCCAGCAGCGAGGGTGGTCGAAAACTGTTTTTT.

In this sample, this clonotype turned up many times. V is TRBV20-1 and J is TRBJ1-6; tentative D call: TRBD1 (6 bases). The germline CDR1 and CDR2 sequences are DFQATT and SNEGSKA (reference sequence). This CDR3 comprises 14 residues. Trimming stripped 0 bases from V and 5 bases from J, with 8 bases between. The chain's CDR3 is CSARDRTDNSPLHF. CDR3 coding DNA: TGCAGTGCTAGAGATCGGACAGATAATTCACCCCTCCACTTT.

This clonotype was detected a few times. The rearrangement joins TRBV20-1 to TRBJ1-1, with D uncertain. This CDR3 has 14 residues. Germline V gene data show CDR1 as DFQATT and CDR2 as SNEGSKA (reference sequence). V lost 6 bases to trimming and J lost 2 bases, with 16 bases between them. The CDR3 here is CSAPWVRSNTEAFF. The CDR3 DNA reads TGCAGTGCCCCTTGGGTCAGGAGTAACACTGAAGCTTTCTTT.

This clonotype has a count of ten or more. The chain combines TRBV3-1 with TRBJ1-1; 7 bases are a match to TRBD1. The CDR3 has 15 residues. Germline V gene sequence: CDR1 LGHDT, CDR2 YNNKEL (reference sequence). Unmatched junction bases numbered 5, after V lost 1 base and J lost 3 bases. The CDR3 loop is CASSQGDREYTEAFF. In nucleotides, the CDR3 is TGTGCCAGCAGCCAAGGTGACAGGGAGTACACTGAAGCTTTCTTT.

This clonotype was seen many times. V is TRBV6-6 and J is TRBJ1-6; 8 nucleotides align to TRBD1. J lost 10 bases, V lost 5 bases, and 7 bases had no gene match. CDR1 MNHNY and CDR2 SVGAGI come from the germline V gene (reference sequence). The CDR3 has 14 residues. The CDR3: CASSRTGQGSPLHF. The CDR3 nucleotides read TGTGCCAGCAGTAGGACAGGGCAGGGGTCACCCCTCCACTTT.

This clonotype showed up many times. This chain connects TRBV5-6 to TRBJ1-2, with D hard to call. V was shortened by 2 bases and J by 6 bases, with 8 bases between the two germline ends. The CDR3 has 12 amino acids. CDR1 and CDR2 (germline): SGHDT, YYEEEE. This chain's CDR3 is CASSFWQNGYTF. In nucleotides, the CDR3 is TGTGCCAGCAGCTTTTGGCAGAATGGCTACACCTTC.

This clonotype was detected only a few times. The V call is TRBV7-2, the J call TRBJ2-6; no clear D gene. CDR1 and CDR2 from the germline V gene are SGHTA and FQGNSA. With 2 bases removed from V and 1 base from J, the gap between germline ends came to 12 bases. This CDR3 is 17 amino acids long. The CDR3 sequence: CASSLSAAKSGANVLTF. The DNA of the CDR3 is TGTGCCAGCAGCTTATCTGCAGCCAAGTCTGGGGCCAACGTCCTGACTTTC.